This is a list of T cell receptor beta chains from one sample in a study of response to subunit inactivated influenza vaccine. TCRdb passed the RT-PCR reads through MiXCR, listing each CDR3 protein once. Of more than 450,000 distinct CDR3 sequences detected, 6.5% to 8% appear once; the ten largest clones hold 10% to 15%. The specimen comprised PBMCs from blood, sampled 23 months after vaccination. The receptors were gathered from a man aged 50-75 years who received an inactivated influenza vaccine. Each CDR3 is given with its conserved first and last residue. Clone size is not always given. Where it is, it says once, few, many or a class for expanded clones.

V gene | clone size | CDR3 protein
TRBV3-1 | few | CASSQGRRVSYNEQFF
TRBV29-1 | many | CSVEDLSGIQYF
TRBV28 | - | CASSDRDTPGPQHF
TRBV11-2 | - | CASSPEPGQETQYF
TRBV12-3/TRBV12-4 | - | CASSAPGGTGELFF
TRBV29-1 | - | CSVGKQGSTEAFF
TRBV5-1 | - | CASSSGQELNSPLHF
TRBV20-1 | few | CSANREANEKLFF
TRBV7-2 | - | CASSYRRLTEEKLFF
TRBV7-9 | few | CASSNLRDGLYGYTF
TRBV29-1 | many | CSVPGTDPREQYF
TRBV6-5 | - | CASSYPPQGGAQPQHF
TRBV4-2 | many | CASSQVGSYEQYF
TRBV7-2 | - | CASSLGGTGVQPQHF
TRBV5-1 | - | CASSLRPSGMDEQFF
TRBV7-2 | few | CASSLTRFDEQYF
TRBV7-2 | once | CARSLRMDSRDTQYF
TRBV20-1 | few | CSARPGQSYEQYF
TRBV27 | many | CASSLQGYGELFF
TRBV5-5 | - | CATSSGPGQGDSYEQYF
TRBV27 | many | CASSYVPGQGSTF
TRBV7-3 | - | CASSLTFHRTDTQYF
TRBV6-1 | few | CASSAFLVSGGLGYTF
TRBV7-2 | - | CASSPQPGKEYF
TRBV6-2/TRBV6-3 | - | CASSYDRGLLNNEQFF
TRBV20-1 | many | CSARTPSRGATDTQYF
TRBV19 | - | CASSIAENPYNEQFF
TRBV27 | few | CASSLFAGGPNYGYTF
TRBV5-1 | - | CASNLTWTFNYGYTF
TRBV12-3/TRBV12-4 | - | CASSFSPSGGSYEQYF
TRBV6-1 | - | CASREVRSLTDTQYF
TRBV2 | many | CASSNGRVDQYF
TRBV7-9 | - | CASSPRASERGGELFF
TRBV7-9 | few | CASSFPADTTNTQYF
TRBV20-1 | many | CSASGTEAYNEQFF
TRBV9 | few | CASSVGTGSSTDTQYF
TRBV12-3/TRBV12-4 | - | CASRIPGRMVPGNTIYF
TRBV20-1 | - | CSANQGGYNERFF
TRBV5-5 | - | CASSFYRRQGATDTQYF
TRBV29-1 | - | CSVDRRGTGELFF
TRBV7-9 | few | CASSLGDRGLTDTQYF
TRBV2 | - | CAGAGDNYNEQFF
TRBV6-4 | many | CASSDSSYNEQFF
TRBV6-2/TRBV6-3 | - | CASSSPGGEQYF
TRBV13 | - | CASSTLRGAYGYTF
TRBV20-1 | many | CSATPSGLHYEQYF
TRBV11-2 | many | CASRIRTGETGELFF
TRBV4-1 | many | CASSQEEGWGADEKLFF
TRBV29-1 | few | CSVEEPGRYQQYF
TRBV6-5 | - | CASSYSFGVGSKNIQYF
TRBV19 | few | CASREVGVLTYEQYF
TRBV7-9 | - | CASSLTSGRALNEQFF
TRBV7-9 | - | CASSNGQGTSPLHF
TRBV10-1 | - | CASRSRLSNEKLFF
TRBV5-5 | few | CASSFILGGSNTEAFF